The entry that follows covers one TCR beta chain sequence. Looked up from germline, CDR1 is SGHVS and CDR2 is FNYEAQ. The CDR3 runs to 17 residues. V was pared by 5 bases and J by 3 bases, with 10 bases of the junction left unmatched. In the study's own analysis: It was from reference gene primer amplification that nucleated cell counts were estimated. TCRdb keeps only in-frame clones here, not all; method: immunoSEQ multiplex PCR. V, J and clone size reflect that table, while D and trimming were determined from the DNA. The sample consists of approximately 99,000 clones, around 64% of them appearing once. This entry is derived from a study of blood T cell repertoires in COVID-19.

The sample was peripheral blood. This receptor was identified in a woman between 40 and 55 years old with acute or convalescent COVID-19. The J gene is TRBJ2-2, the V gene TRBV7-6, with 9 nucleotides matching TRBD1. The CDR3 loop reads CASSTVPRTGDTGELFF. The CDR3 coding sequence is TGTGCCAGCAGCACAGTCCCCCGGACAGGGGACACCGGGGAGCTGTTTTTT.